The 2 T cell receptor beta chains given below trace back to one sample, sequenced in a study of blood T cell repertoires in COVID-19. Clones were sequenced by immunoSEQ multiplex PCR, and TCRdb holds only the in-frame ones, with some missing. The table has over 200,000 clones, roughly 85% seen once. Sequencing input: PBMCs or T cells enriched from blood (not recorded which). These receptors were taken from a man aged 35-49 years who had recovered from COVID-19.

The chain links TRBV5-4 to TRBJ2-3, with D maybe TRBD1 (6 bases). This CDR3 has 14 amino acids. Trimming pared 3 bases from V and 1 base from J, leaving 9 bases between. Germline CDR1 reads SGHNT; CDR2 reads YYREEE (reference sequence). CDR3 DNA sequence: TGTGCCAGCAGCTACAGACAGGGCACAGATACGCAGTATTTT. Amino acid sequence: CASSYRQGTDTQYF.

V is TRBV9 and J is TRBJ1-4, with 7 bases that match TRBD1. The germline gives CDR1 SGDLS, CDR2 YYNGEE. The CDR3 runs to 19 residues. V lost 4 bases and J lost 7; bases outside the gene matches: 22. The CDR3, as DNA: TGTGCCAGCAGCCCTAGGGCCGCGGAGGGGGCAGGTGGGGGTGAAAAACTGTTTTTT. Residues: CASSPRAAEGAGGGEKLFF.